A single sample gave rise to the 7 T cell receptor beta chains below, sequenced in a study of radiotherapy plus CTLA-4 blockade in lung cancer (dated 2018 in TCRdb). Receptor libraries were prepared by the immunoSEQ multiplex PCR assay. TCRdb retrieved this table from immuneACCESS and kept in-frame rearrangements only. Not all clones are present; in checked studies, unresolved V genes account for under half, and no reason is known for the remainder. This sample holds about 83,000 clones; 60% to 85% were observed only once. The ten biggest clones cover 3.5% to 4.5% of the sample. The sample was peripheral blood, taken from a patient treated with radiotherapy plus ipilimumab. Receptors originate from a human donor with non-small cell lung cancer who had a partial response to radiotherapy plus ipilimumab. Some clones in this sample may be carry-over from other donors' samples.

The chain joins TRBV4-3 to TRBJ1-2, with 7 positions matching TRBD1. This CDR3 has 15 amino acids. The J segment lost 4 bases and the V segment lost 1 base, leaving 6 bases of the junction unmatched. CDR1 is LGHNA and CDR2 is YSLEER in the germline V gene. CDR3 region: CASSQGSTGRYGYTF. The DNA of the CDR3 is TGCGCCAGCAGCCAAGGTTCGACAGGGCGCTATGGCTACACCTTC.

The chain employs TRBV28 and TRBJ1-2, with D perhaps TRBD1 (5 bases). The CDR3 sequence is 11 residues long. Trimming took off 8 bases at V and 6 bases at J, with 10 bases between the two ends. Per germline, CDR1 MDHEN and CDR2 SYDVKM. CDR3 sequence (DNA): TGTGCCAGCTGGGCGGGGGATGGCTACACCTTC. Its protein product is CASWAGDGYTF.

This chain connects TRBV7-3 to TRBJ2-1, with TRBD2 identical over 10 bases. The V gene's germline CDR1 is SGHTA and CDR2 FQGTGA. The CDR3 is 18 amino acids. After removal of 5 bases from V and 1 base from J, the junction contained 11 bases not matched to a gene. The CDR3 region is CASSPQGGSGRSYNEQFF. CDR3 sequence (DNA): TGTGCCAGCAGCCCCCAGGGCGGTAGCGGGAGGTCCTACAATGAGCAGTTCTTC.

This chain connects TRBV10-3 to TRBJ2-1, with 11 bases identical to TRBD2. CDR1 is ENHRY and CDR2 is SYGVKD in the germline V gene. J lost 7 bases, V lost 5 bases, and 10 bases had no gene match. The length of the CDR3 is 16 residues. CDR3 in DNA: TGTGCCATCAGTAATGCGGGACTAGCGGAGAGGAATGAGCAGTTCTTC. Its translation is CAISNAGLAERNEQFF.

The V call is TRBV7-2, the J call TRBJ1-2; TRBD1 matches at 9 bases. Germline V gene sequence: CDR1 SGHTA, CDR2 FQGNSA. CDR3 length: 14 residues. The V segment lost 5 bases and the J segment 3 bases; nucleotides outside the gene matches: 4. For the CDR3, the DNA is TGTGCCAGCAGCCAGACAGGGGGGTACTATGGCTACACCTTC. Its translation: CASSQTGGYYGYTF.

This clone was counted a few times. The chain couples TRBV4-3 to TRBJ2-7, with no clear D. The CDR3 runs to 15 residues. Trimming removed 4 bases at V and 0 bases at J, with 13 bases between. Germline V gene sequence: CDR1 LGHNA, CDR2 YSLEER. The DNA for the CDR3 is TGCGCCAGCAGCCTGTGGGCGCAGAGCTCCTACGAGCAGTACTTC. It translates to CASSLWAQSSYEQYF.

This chain uses TRBV6-4 with TRBJ2-1; 8 bases map to TRBD2. The CDR3 runs 16 residues. CDR1 is MRHNA, CDR2 SNTAGT, per germline. After removal of 3 bases from V and 5 bases from J, the junction contained 9 bases not matched to a gene. The CDR3, as DNA: TGTGCCAGCAGTGAGGGTAGCGGGATCGTCAACAATGAGCAGTTCTTC. This sequence encodes CASSEGSGIVNNEQFF.